This entry lists 9 T cell receptor beta chains sequenced from one sample in a study of T cells in Graves' hyperthyroidism and ophthalmopathy (dated by TCRdb to between 2018 and 2021). Libraries came from multiplex PCR. Sequencing was carried out with an Illumina HiSeq 2000. The TCR beta CDR3 regions were amplified from the RNA transcripts. The first round of RT-PCR for the TCR CDR3 was performed with the HTBI primer set and the Qiagen OneStep RT-PCR kit. TCRdb reanalyzed the raw reads on its own, using fastp at Q25 for trimming and MiXCR for clone calling, and kept in-frame beta chains. Rows matching on CDR3 protein sequence are summarized as one entry with the most common DNA and genes. In all, the sample holds around 600,000 distinct CDR3 sequences, and approximately 15% of those were seen once. More than 3% of the sample comes from the top ten. Sequenced material: blood. Source of these receptors: a woman in her 40s with Graves' ophthalmopathy.

This clonotype was observed at least ten times. The chain uses TRBV3-1 and TRBJ2-1; 8 bases align to TRBD2. The junction had 4 bases not matched to a gene; V was cut back by 3 bases and J by 6 bases. This CDR3 has 14 residues. CDR1 is LGHDT, CDR2 YNNKEL, per germline (reference sequence). This CDR3 reads CASSQGGGINEQFF. As DNA, the CDR3 is TGTGCCAGCAGCCAGGGCGGGGGGATCAATGAGCAGTTCTTC.

There are a few counts of this clonotype. The V and J genes are TRBV5-1 and TRBJ1-1; a weak D match, TRBD1 (6 bases). The ends were cut back, 0 bases at V and 2 bases at J, with 14 bases in the middle. The germline CDR1 and CDR2 sequences are SGHRS and YFSETQ. This CDR3 has 16 amino acids. For the CDR3, the DNA is TGCGCCAGCAGCTTGGGGGGGCAGTTTGGAAACACTGAAGCTTTCTTT. It is translated as CASSLGGQFGNTEAFF.

The sample holds a few counts of this clonotype. This chain links TRBV24-1 with TRBJ2-3, with D possibly being TRBD1 or TRBD2 (5 bases each). The CDR3 has 14 amino acids. V lost 4 bases to trimming and J lost 2 bases, with 9 bases between them. CDR1 is KGHDR, CDR2 SFDVKD, per germline. This CDR3 is CATSDPGTTDTQYF. CDR3 in DNA: TGTGCCACCAGTGACCCAGGGACCACAGATACGCAGTATTTT.

The V call is TRBV5-6, the J call TRBJ2-5; D is undetermined. V was trimmed by 4 bases and J by 0 bases, leaving 7 bases between them. In germline, CDR1 is SGHDT, CDR2 YYEEEE. CDR3 length equals 13 residues. The DNA for the CDR3 is TGTGCCAGCAGCCCTCCGTACCAAGAGACCCAGTACTTC. Translation: CASSPPYQETQYF.

The genes are TRBV7-8 and TRBJ2-3, with D tentatively TRBD2 (5 bases). The germline gives CDR1 SGHVS, CDR2 FQNEAQ. V was pared by 2 bases and J by 0 bases, with 9 bases between. This CDR3 is 15 amino acids long. The CDR3 DNA follows: TGTGCCAGCAGCTTACGCGGGCCTAGCACAGATACGCAGTATTTT. It translates to CASSLRGPSTDTQYF.

This clonotype was found many times. The chain combines TRBV3-1 with TRBJ2-1, with 14 bases fitting TRBD2. After removal of 0 bases from V and 8 bases from J, the junction contained 3 bases not matched to a gene. Germline V gene sequence: CDR1 LGHDT, CDR2 YNNKEL (reference sequence). CDR3 length equals 16 residues. CDR3 coding DNA: TGTGCCAGCAGCCAAGAGGGACTAGCGGGAGTCCATGAGCAGTTCTTC. Translated, it gives CASSQEGLAGVHEQFF.

This clonotype was recorded at least ten times. V is TRBV11-2 and J is TRBJ2-7; a possible D gene is TRBD1 (5 bases). Germline V gene lookup returns CDR1 SGHAT and CDR2 FQNNGV. This CDR3 has 14 residues. V was cut by 1 base and J by 4 bases, with 11 bases left in between. CDR3 loop: CASSLVGVGYEQYF. The CDR3 DNA sequence: TGTGCCAGCAGCTTAGTAGGGGTGGGATACGAGCAGTACTTC.

In its sample, this clonotype was seen a few times. This sequence joins TRBV18 and TRBJ2-7, with 9 bases lining up with TRBD2. CDR3 length equals 16 residues. J lost 0 bases, V lost 1 base, and 4 bases had no gene match. Germline V gene data show CDR1 as KGHSH and CDR2 as LQKENI. The CDR3 DNA is TGTGCCAGCTCACCACGTGGTAGCGGGGGCTCCTACGAGCAGTACTTC. This gives the protein CASSPRGSGGSYEQYF.

This clonotype was counted at least ten times. The genes are TRBV20-1 and TRBJ2-7, with a tentative D call TRBD1 (6 bases). The CDR3 has 12 amino acids. The V and J ends lost 3 bases and 4 bases respectively, with 10 bases between them. Germline CDR1 DFQATT, CDR2 SNEGSKA (reference sequence). The DNA of the CDR3 is TGCAGTGCTAGTCCCGGACAGTACGAGCAGTACTTC. Translation: CSASPGQYEQYF.